This record covers a single T cell receptor (beta chain). The length of the CDR3 is 16 residues. V shed 2 bases and J 7 bases; nucleotides not matched to a gene: 13. CDR1 and CDR2 (germline): SGHTA, FQGNSA. The sample originates from a study of OX40 agonist ivuxolimab in advanced cancers. Method: immunoSEQ multiplex PCR; TCRdb's copy keeps in-frame clones and lacks some. This sample has about 77,000 clones; about 85% occur once, and the top ten carry 0.5% to 0.8%. This sample comprised CD4+ or CD8+ T cells sorted from blood, obtained in a trial of the OX40 agonist ivuxolimab. The source of this sequence is an adult with an advanced solid tumor such as melanoma, head and neck, liver or kidney cancer. The rearrangement joins TRBV7-2 to TRBJ1-2; 7 positions agree with TRBD1. The CDR3 here is CASSLLGGGGRAGYTF. DNA for the CDR3: TGTGCCAGCAGCTTATTGGGAGGGGGCGGAAGAGCTGGCTACACCTTC.